This T cell receptor (beta chain) derives from a study of blood T cell repertoires in COVID-19. This clone appeared a single time. Sequencing was performed with immunoSEQ multiplex PCR; in TCRdb, only in-frame clones are kept and a portion is missing. The repertoire consists of some 140,000 clones, with more than 60% occurring once and the leading ten covering about 12%. Sequencing was done on a sample of peripheral blood. This sequence originates from a man older than 75 with acute or convalescent COVID-19.

In DNA, the CDR3 is TGTGCCAGCAGCTGGGGCGATGAGCAGTTCTTC. This translates into CASSWGDEQFF. The rearrangement uses TRBV7-9 and TRBJ2-1; D is perhaps TRBD1 (5 bases). Germline loops: CDR1 SEHNR, CDR2 FQNEAQ (reference sequence). Trimming shortened V by 4 bases and J by 8 bases, and 6 bases separated the two germline ends. The CDR3 sequence is 11 residues long.